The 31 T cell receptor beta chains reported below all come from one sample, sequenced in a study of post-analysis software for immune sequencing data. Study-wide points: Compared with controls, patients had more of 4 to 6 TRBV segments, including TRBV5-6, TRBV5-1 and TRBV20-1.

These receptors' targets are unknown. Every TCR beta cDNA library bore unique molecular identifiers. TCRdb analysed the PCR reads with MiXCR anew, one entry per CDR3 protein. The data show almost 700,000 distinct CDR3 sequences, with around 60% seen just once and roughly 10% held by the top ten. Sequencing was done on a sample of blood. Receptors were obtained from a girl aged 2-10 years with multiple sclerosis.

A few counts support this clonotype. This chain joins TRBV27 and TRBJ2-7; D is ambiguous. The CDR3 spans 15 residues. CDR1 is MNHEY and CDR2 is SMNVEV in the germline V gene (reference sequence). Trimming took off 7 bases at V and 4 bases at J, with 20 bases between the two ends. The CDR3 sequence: CASTPTGSGRYEQYF. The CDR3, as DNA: TGTGCCAGCACCCCTACTGGCAGTGGAAGATACGAGCAGTACTTC.

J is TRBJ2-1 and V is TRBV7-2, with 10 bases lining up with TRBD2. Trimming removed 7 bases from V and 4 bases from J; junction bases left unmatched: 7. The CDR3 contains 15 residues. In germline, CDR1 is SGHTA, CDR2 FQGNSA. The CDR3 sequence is CASTQGLAPYNEQFF. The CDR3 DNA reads TGTGCCAGCACCCAGGGACTAGCGCCATACAATGAGCAGTTCTTC.

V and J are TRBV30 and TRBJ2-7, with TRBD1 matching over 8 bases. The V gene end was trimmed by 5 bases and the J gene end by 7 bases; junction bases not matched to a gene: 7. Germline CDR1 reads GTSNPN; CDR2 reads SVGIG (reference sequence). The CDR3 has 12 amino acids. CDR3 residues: CAWEQGVREQYF. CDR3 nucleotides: TGTGCCTGGGAACAGGGGGTAAGAGAGCAGTACTTC. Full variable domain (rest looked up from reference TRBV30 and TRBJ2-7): SQTIHQWPATLVQPVGSPLSLECTVEGTSNPNLYWYRQAAGRGLQLLFYSVGIGQISSEVPQNLSASRPQDRQFILSSKKLLLSDSGFYLCAWEQGVREQYFGPGTRLTVT.

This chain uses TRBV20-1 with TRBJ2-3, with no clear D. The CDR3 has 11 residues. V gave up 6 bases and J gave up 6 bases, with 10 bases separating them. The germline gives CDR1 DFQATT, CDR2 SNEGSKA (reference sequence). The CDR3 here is CSATLGDTQYF. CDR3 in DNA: TGCAGTGCAACCCTAGGGGATACGCAGTATTTT.

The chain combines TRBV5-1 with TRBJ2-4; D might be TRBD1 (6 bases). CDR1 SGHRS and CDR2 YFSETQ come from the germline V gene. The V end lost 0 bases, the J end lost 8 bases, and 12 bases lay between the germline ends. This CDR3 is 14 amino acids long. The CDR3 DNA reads TGCGCCAGCAGCTTGGACAGGGCCCAGGACATTCAGTACTTC. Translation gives CASSLDRAQDIQYF.

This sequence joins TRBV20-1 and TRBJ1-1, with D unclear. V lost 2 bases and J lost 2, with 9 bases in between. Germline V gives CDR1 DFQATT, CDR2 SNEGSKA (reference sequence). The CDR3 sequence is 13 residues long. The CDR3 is CSARKGSNTEAFF. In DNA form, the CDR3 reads TGCAGTGCTAGAAAAGGGTCCAACACTGAAGCTTTCTTT.

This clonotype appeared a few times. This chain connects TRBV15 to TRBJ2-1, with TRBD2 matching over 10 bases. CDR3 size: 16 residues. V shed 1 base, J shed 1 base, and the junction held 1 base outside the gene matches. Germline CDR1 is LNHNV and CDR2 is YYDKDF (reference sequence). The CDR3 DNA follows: TGTGCCACCAGCAGAGGTAGCGGGAGGTCCTACAATGAGCAGTTCTTC. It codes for CATSRGSGRSYNEQFF. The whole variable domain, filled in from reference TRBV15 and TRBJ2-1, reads DAMVIQNPRYQVTQFGKPVTLSCSQTLNHNVMYWYQQKSSQAPKLLFHYYDKDFNNEADTPDNFQSRRPNTSFCFLDIRSPGLGDTAMYLCATSRGSGRSYNEQFFGPGTRLTVL.

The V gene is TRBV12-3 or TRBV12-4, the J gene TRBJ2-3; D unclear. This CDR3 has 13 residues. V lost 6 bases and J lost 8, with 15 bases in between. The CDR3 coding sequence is TGTGCCAGCAGGGAGACGGATCCTGGTACGCAGTATTTT. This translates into CASRETDPGTQYF.

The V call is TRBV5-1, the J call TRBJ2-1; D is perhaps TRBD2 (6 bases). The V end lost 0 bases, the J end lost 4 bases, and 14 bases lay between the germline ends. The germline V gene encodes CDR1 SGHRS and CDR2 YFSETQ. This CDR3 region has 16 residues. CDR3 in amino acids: CASSLDGGTSYNEQFF. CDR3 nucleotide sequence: TGCGCCAGCAGCTTGGATGGCGGGACCTCTTACAATGAGCAGTTCTTC. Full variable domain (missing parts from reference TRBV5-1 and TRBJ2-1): KAGVTQTPRYLIKTRGQQVTLSCSPISGHRSVSWYQQTPGQGLQFLFEYFSETQRNKGNFPGRFSGRQFSNSRSEMNVSTLELGDSALYLCASSLDGGTSYNEQFFGPGTRLTVL.

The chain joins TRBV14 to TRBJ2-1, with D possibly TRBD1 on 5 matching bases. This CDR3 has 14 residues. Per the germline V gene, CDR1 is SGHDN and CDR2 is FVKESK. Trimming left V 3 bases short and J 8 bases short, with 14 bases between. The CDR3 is CASSQRQMSDEQFF. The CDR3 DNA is TGTGCCAGCAGCCAGAGACAGATGAGCGATGAGCAGTTCTTC.

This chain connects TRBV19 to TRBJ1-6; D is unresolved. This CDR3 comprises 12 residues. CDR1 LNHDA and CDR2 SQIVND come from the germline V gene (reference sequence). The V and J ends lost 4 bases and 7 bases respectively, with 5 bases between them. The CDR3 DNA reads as TGTGCCAGTAGTACTCAGAATTCACCCCTCCACTTT. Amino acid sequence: CASSTQNSPLHF.

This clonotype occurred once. CDR3 DNA: TGTGCCAGCAGTTTAAGGACGAACCCTAGCACAGATACGCAGTATTTT. This translates into CASSLRTNPSTDTQYF. V is TRBV12-3 or TRBV12-4 and J is TRBJ2-3, with unresolved D. V was shortened by 2 bases and J by 0 bases, with 12 bases between the two germline ends. This CDR3 comprises 16 residues.

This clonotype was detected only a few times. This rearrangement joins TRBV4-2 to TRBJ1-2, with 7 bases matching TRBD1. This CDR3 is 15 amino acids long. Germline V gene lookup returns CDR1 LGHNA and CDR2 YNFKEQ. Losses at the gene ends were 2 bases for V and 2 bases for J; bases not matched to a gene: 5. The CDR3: CASSQFGQVNYGYTF. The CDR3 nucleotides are TGTGCCAGCAGCCAATTTGGACAGGTCAACTATGGCTACACCTTC.

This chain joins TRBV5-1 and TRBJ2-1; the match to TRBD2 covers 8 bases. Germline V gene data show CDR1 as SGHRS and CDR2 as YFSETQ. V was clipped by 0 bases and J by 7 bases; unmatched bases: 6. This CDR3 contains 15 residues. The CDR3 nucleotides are TGCGCCAGCAGCTTGGAGGGACTAGTAGCGAATGAGCAGTTCTTC. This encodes CASSLEGLVANEQFF.

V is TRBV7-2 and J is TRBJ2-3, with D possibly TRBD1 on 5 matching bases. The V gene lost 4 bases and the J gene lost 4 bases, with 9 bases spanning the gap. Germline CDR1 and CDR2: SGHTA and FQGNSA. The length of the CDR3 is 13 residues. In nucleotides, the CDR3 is TGTGCCAGCAGCTCCAGGGTCCCAGATACGCAGTATTTT. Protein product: CASSSRVPDTQYF.

The CDR3: CASSVSGTANTEAFF. The CDR3 DNA reads as TGCGCCAGCAGCGTTTCCGGGACAGCGAACACTGAAGCTTTCTTT. The chain recombines TRBV5-1 with TRBJ1-1; 7 bases are shared with TRBD1. This CDR3 has 15 residues. V dropped 4 bases and J dropped 1; count of bases not matched to a gene: 7. Germline V gene sequence: CDR1 SGHRS, CDR2 YFSETQ.

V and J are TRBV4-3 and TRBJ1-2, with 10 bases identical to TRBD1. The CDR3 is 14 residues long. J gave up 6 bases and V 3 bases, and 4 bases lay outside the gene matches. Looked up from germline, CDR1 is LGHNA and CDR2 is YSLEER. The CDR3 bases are TGCGCCAGCAGCCAGATGGGGACAGGGGATGGCTACACCTTC. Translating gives CASSQMGTGDGYTF.

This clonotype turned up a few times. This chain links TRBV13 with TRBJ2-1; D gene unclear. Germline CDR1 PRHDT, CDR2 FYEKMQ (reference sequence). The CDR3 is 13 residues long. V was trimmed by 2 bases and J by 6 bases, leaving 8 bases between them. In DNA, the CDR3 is TGTGCCAGCAGCTTATCGAGGCGCAATGAGCAGTTCTTC. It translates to CASSLSRRNEQFF.

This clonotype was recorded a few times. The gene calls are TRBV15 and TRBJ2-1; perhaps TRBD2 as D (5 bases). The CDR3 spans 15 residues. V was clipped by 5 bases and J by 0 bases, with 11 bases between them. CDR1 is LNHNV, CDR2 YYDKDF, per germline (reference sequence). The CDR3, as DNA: TGTGCCACCAGCCCGGTGGGAGACTCCTACAATGAGCAGTTCTTC. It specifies CATSPVGDSYNEQFF.

CDR3 coding DNA: TGCGCCAGCAGTGAGCAAGGGGGGGTGAGGAATGAGCAGTTCTTC. Protein: CASSEQGGVRNEQFF. The chain has TRBV10-2 and TRBJ2-1; the D gene is possibly TRBD2 (7 bases). CDR1 is WSHSY and CDR2 is SAAADI in the germline V gene. CDR3 length: 15 residues. Between the trimmed V and J ends, which lost 2 bases and 7 bases, there was a span of 15 bases.

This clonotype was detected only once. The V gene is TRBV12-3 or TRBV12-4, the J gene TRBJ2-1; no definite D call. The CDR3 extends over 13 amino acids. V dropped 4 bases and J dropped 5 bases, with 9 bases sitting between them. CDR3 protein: CASSSGPHNEQFF. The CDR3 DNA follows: TGTGCCAGCAGTTCCGGGCCACACAATGAGCAGTTCTTC.

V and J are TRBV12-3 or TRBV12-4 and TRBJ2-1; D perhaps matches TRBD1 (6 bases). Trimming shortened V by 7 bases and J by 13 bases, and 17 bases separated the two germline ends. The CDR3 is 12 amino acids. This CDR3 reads CASKTWDTEQFF. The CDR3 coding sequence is TGTGCCAGCAAGACGTGGGACACAGAACAGTTCTTC.

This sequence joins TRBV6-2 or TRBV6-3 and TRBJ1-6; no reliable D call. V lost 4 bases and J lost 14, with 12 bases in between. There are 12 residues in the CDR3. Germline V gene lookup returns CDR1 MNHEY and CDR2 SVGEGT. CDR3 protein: CASSSELATLHF. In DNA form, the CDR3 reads TGTGCCAGCAGTTCCGAACTCGCCACCCTCCACTTT.

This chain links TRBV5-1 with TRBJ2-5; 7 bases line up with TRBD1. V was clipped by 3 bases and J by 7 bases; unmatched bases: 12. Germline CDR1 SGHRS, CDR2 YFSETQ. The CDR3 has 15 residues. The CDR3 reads CASSSGQAKRPTQYF. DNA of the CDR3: TGCGCCAGCAGCTCAGGACAGGCCAAGAGACCGACCCAGTACTTC.

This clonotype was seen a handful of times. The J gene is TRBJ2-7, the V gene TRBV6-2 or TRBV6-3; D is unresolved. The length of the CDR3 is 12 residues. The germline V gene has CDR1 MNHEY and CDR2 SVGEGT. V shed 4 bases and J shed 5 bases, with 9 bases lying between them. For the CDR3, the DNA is TGTGCCAGCAGTTTGGGGTTTAACGAGCAGTACTTC. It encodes CASSLGFNEQYF.

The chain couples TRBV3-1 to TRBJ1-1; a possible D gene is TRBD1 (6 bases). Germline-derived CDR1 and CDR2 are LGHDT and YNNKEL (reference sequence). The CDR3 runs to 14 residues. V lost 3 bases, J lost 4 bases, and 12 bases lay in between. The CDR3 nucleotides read TGTGCCAGCAGCCATCCGGGGGCCGGCACTGAAGCTTTCTTT. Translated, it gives CASSHPGAGTEAFF.

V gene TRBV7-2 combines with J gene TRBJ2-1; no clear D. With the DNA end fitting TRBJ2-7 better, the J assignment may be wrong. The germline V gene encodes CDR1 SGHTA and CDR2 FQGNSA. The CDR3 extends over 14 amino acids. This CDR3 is CASSSGRAYNEQYF. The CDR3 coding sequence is TGTGCCAGCAGCTCCGGTCGTGCCTACAATGAGCAGTACTTC.

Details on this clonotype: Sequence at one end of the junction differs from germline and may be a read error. CDR3 residues: CASFSPTRLAGDGMNGQFF. The CDR3 DNA is TGTGCCAGCTTCAGCCCCACTAGGCTAGCGGGGGATGGTATGAATGGGCAGTTCTTC. This sequence joins TRBV12-3 or TRBV12-4 and TRBJ2-1, with 10 bases fitting TRBD2. This CDR3 is built from 19 residues.

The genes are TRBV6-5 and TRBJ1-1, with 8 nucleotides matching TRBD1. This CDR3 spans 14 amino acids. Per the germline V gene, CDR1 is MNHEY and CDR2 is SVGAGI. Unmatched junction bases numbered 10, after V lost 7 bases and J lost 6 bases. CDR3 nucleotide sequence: TGTGCCAGCATCTTGACTCAGGGGGCTCCTGAAGCTTTCTTT. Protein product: CASILTQGAPEAFF.

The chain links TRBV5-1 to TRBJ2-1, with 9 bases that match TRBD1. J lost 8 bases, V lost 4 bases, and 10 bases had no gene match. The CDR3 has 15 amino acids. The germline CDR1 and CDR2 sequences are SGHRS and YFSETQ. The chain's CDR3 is CASSHSGTGFDEQFF. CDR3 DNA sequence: TGCGCCAGCAGCCATTCCGGGACAGGGTTCGATGAGCAGTTCTTC.

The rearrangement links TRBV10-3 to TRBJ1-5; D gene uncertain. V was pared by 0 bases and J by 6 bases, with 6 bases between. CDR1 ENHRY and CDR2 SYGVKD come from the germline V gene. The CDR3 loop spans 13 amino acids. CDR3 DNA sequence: TGTGCCATCAGTGAGTCGCCGGTTCAGCCCCAGCATTTT. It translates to CAISESPVQPQHF.